These 23 T cell receptor beta chains were all obtained from the same sample, sequenced in a study of Graves' ophthalmopathy and Graves' hyperthyroidism. Investigators amplified TCR beta CDR3 regions from RNA transcripts. The first-round RT-PCR employed HTBI primers together with the Qiagen OneStep RT-PCR kit. A multiplex PCR was then performed as the second round. Each CDR3 protein is one row after TCRdb ran MiXCR on the multiplex PCR reads. The sample comprises 45,000 to 60,000 distinct CDR3 sequences, approximately 50% of which are singletons, and roughly 4.3% rests with the top ten. Source material: peripheral blood. These receptors all come from an adult woman with Graves' ophthalmopathy.

The sample holds many counts of this clonotype. The V gene is TRBV4-3, the J gene TRBJ1-1; D perhaps matches TRBD1 (5 bases). CDR3 length: 15 amino acids. CDR1 is LGHNA and CDR2 is YSLEER in the germline V gene. Trimming took 0 bases from V and 1 from J, leaving 9 bases between them. CDR3 coding DNA: TGCGCCAGCAGCCAAGAATCCAGGGCGAACACTGAAGCTTTCTTT. Protein sequence: CASSQESRANTEAFF.

This clonotype was found many times. The chain links TRBV6-4 to TRBJ2-3; TRBD1 matches at 10 bases. This CDR3 is built from 14 residues. The germline V gene has CDR1 MRHNA and CDR2 SNTAGT. V dropped 2 bases and J dropped 4; count of bases not matched to a gene: 0. In nucleotides, the CDR3 is TGTGCCAGCAGTGACGGACAGGGGGCAGATACGCAGTATTTT. This sequence encodes CASSDGQGADTQYF.

The genes are TRBV29-1 and TRBJ2-1; the match to TRBD2 covers 12 bases. The junction had 3 bases not matched to a gene; V was cut back by 6 bases and J by 3 bases. The CDR3 has 14 amino acids. From germline, CDR1 is SQVTM and CDR2 ANQGSEA. CDR3 amino acids: CSVGLAGLYNEQFF. CDR3 nucleotides: TGCAGCGTAGGACTAGCGGGACTCTACAATGAGCAGTTCTTC.

This clonotype was counted at least ten times. The chain carries TRBV28 and TRBJ2-1, with TRBD2 matching over 11 bases. Unmatched junction bases numbered 1, after V lost 6 bases and J lost 9 bases. Germline V gene data show CDR1 as MDHEN and CDR2 as SYDVKM. The CDR3 is 12 amino acids. The chain's CDR3 is CASRTSGTEQFF. CDR3 in DNA: TGTGCCAGCAGGACTAGCGGGACTGAGCAGTTCTTC.

This chain uses TRBV10-2 with TRBJ2-3; either TRBD1 or TRBD2 may supply D (5 bases each). The CDR3 has 14 residues. CDR1 is WSHSY, CDR2 SAAADI, per germline. Trimming left V 0 bases short and J 1 base short, with 5 bases between. The CDR3 sequence is CASSESGGTDTQYF. The CDR3 DNA sequence: TGCGCCAGCAGTGAGTCGGGGGGCACAGATACGCAGTATTTT.

This chain joins TRBV7-6 and TRBJ2-2; D may be TRBD1 (6 bases). Trimming removed 1 base from V and 8 bases from J, with 8 bases in between. Germline CDR1 reads SGHVS; CDR2 reads FNYEAQ. The CDR3 length is 13 residues. Here the CDR3 reads CASSLDGTGELFF. CDR3 DNA sequence: TGTGCCAGCAGCTTAGACGGGACAGGGGAGCTGTTTTTT.

This clonotype has a count of ten or more. The chain links TRBV7-9 to TRBJ2-1; D not certain. CDR1 and CDR2 from the germline V gene are SEHNR and FQNEAQ (reference sequence). The CDR3 is 14 amino acids. Between the trimmed V and J ends, which lost 0 bases and 3 bases, there was a span of 6 bases. CDR3 loop: CASSLALVYNEQFF. In nucleotides, the CDR3 is TGTGCCAGCAGCTTAGCTCTGGTCTACAATGAGCAGTTCTTC.

As regards this clonotype: One base away lies a much larger clone, so this may be a sequencing read error. The CDR3 protein is CASSSVRGDGYTF. The CDR3 DNA reads as TGTGCCAGCAGTTCGGTCAGGGGTGATGGCTACACCTTC. This sequence joins TRBV12-3 or TRBV12-4 and TRBJ1-2; the D gene is possibly TRBD1 (6 bases). V shed 4 bases and J shed 6 bases, with 12 bases lying between them. The CDR3 is 13 amino acids.

In its sample, this clonotype was seen many times. The V gene is TRBV28, the J gene TRBJ2-1; TRBD2 might be the D (6 bases). Trimming stripped 6 bases from V and 9 bases from J, with 18 bases between. Germline V lookup: CDR1 MDHEN, CDR2 SYDVKM. This CDR3 contains 14 residues. Here the CDR3 reads CASSRTSRRGEQFF. In DNA, the CDR3 is TGTGCCAGCAGCAGGACTTCTCGGAGGGGTGAGCAGTTCTTC.

This clonotype occurred a few times. A read error may explain this, as a much larger clone is one base away. The J gene is TRBJ2-7, the V gene TRBV6-2 or TRBV6-3; 8 nucleotides line up with TRBD2. This CDR3 has 14 amino acids. Germline V gene data show CDR1 as MNHEY and CDR2 as SVGEGT. V lost 10 bases to trimming and J lost 3 bases; unmatched junction nucleotides: 11. The DNA of the CDR3 is TGTGCCACCCGGGTCGAAGCGGGGGTCTACGAGCAGTACTTC. Its protein is CATRVEAGVYEQYF.

Ten or more counts support this clonotype. The V gene is TRBV2, the J gene TRBJ2-1; 10 bases agree with TRBD2. This CDR3 is built from 14 residues. The germline V gene encodes CDR1 SNHLY and CDR2 FYNNEI. The J segment lost 9 bases and the V segment lost 4 bases, leaving 6 bases of the junction unmatched. CDR3 residues: CASSGLAGESEQFF. CDR3 in DNA: TGTGCCAGCAGTGGGCTAGCGGGAGAGTCTGAGCAGTTCTTC.

This clonotype appeared many times. CDR3 bases: TGCAGTGCCAAGGACAGGACCCCCAATCAGCCCCAGCATTTT. Translating it yields CSAKDRTPNQPQHF. V usage is TRBV20-1 and J usage is TRBJ1-5; 7 bases are shared with TRBD1. The CDR3 contains 14 residues. Unmatched junction bases numbered 8, after V lost 6 bases and J lost 3 bases. Germline lookup yields CDR1 DFQATT and CDR2 SNEGSKA (reference sequence).

This clonotype was observed many times. The chain combines TRBV20-1 with TRBJ1-2, with a weak D call TRBD1 (5 bases). V was shortened by 0 bases and J by 3 bases, with 5 bases between the two germline ends. The CDR3 contains 12 residues. Germline V CDR1 and CDR2: DFQATT, SNEGSKA (reference sequence). In nucleotides, the CDR3 is TGCAGTGCTAGAGACAGGGACTATGGCTACACCTTC. Amino acid sequence: CSARDRDYGYTF.

The CDR3 sequence: CSVEDLQYRGNVLTF. DNA for the CDR3: TGCAGCGTTGAAGATCTTCAGTACAGGGGAAACGTCCTGACTTTC. The rearrangement links TRBV29-1 to TRBJ2-6; 7 bases are a match to TRBD1. The CDR3 runs to 15 residues. From germline, CDR1 is SQVTM and CDR2 ANQGSEA. Unmatched junction bases numbered 9, after V lost 0 bases and J lost 10 bases. The full variable domain, its missing parts supplied by reference TRBV29-1 and TRBJ2-6, is SAVISQKPSRDICQRGTSLTIQCQVDSQVTMMFWYRQQPGQSLTLIATANQGSEATYESGFVIDKFPISRPNLTFSTLTVSNMSPEDSSIYLCSVEDLQYRGNVLTFGAGSRLTVL.

At least ten counts were recorded for this clonotype. V is TRBV7-3 and J is TRBJ2-1, with a tentative D call TRBD2 (6 bases). The CDR3 is 14 amino acids. Germline lookup yields CDR1 SGHTA and CDR2 FQGTGA. The V gene lost 5 bases and the J gene lost 2 bases, with 10 bases spanning the gap. This chain's CDR3 is CASSSGQTYNEQFF. CDR3 bases: TGTGCCAGCAGCAGCGGGCAGACCTACAATGAGCAGTTCTTC.

This clonotype was observed at least ten times. CDR3 DNA: TGTGCCAGCAGCCACCTGCAGGATGACAGGGGGGCAGAAAAACTGTTTTTT. It specifies CASSHLQDDRGAEKLFF. This chain connects TRBV4-2 to TRBJ1-4, with TRBD1 identical over 9 bases. CDR1 is LGHNA, CDR2 YNFKEQ, per germline. V was clipped by 3 bases and J by 8 bases; unmatched bases: 13. The CDR3 contains 17 residues.

The genes are TRBV5-6 and TRBJ2-2; 9 nucleotides match TRBD1. J lost 3 bases, V lost 4 bases, and 4 bases had no gene match. CDR3 length equals 15 residues. Germline assignment: CDR1 SGHDT and CDR2 YYEEEE. The CDR3 DNA is TGTGCCAGCAGCCCGGGACAGGGAGACACCGGGGAGCTGTTTTTT. Translated, it gives CASSPGQGDTGELFF. Together with reference TRBV5-6 and TRBJ2-2, the CDR3 gives the full variable domain: DAGVTQSPTHLIKTRGQQVTLRCSPKSGHDTVSWYQQALGQGPQFIFQYYEEEERQRGNFPDRFSGHQFPNYSSELNVNALLLGDSALYLCASSPGQGDTGELFFGEGSRLTVL.

There are many counts of this clonotype. The chain employs TRBV7-2 and TRBJ2-7; D uncertain. Germline V gene data show CDR1 as SGHTA and CDR2 as FQGNSA. This CDR3 has 14 residues. The ends were cut back, 5 bases at V and 0 bases at J, with 11 bases in the middle. In DNA form, the CDR3 reads TGTGCCAGCAGCGGTAGTGGGGTCTCCTACGAGCAGTACTTC. It is translated as CASSGSGVSYEQYF.

There are many counts of this clonotype. The DNA for the CDR3 is TGTGCCAGCAGCTTAGAGGCAGGGAGCCAAGAGACCCAGTACTTC. Its translation: CASSLEAGSQETQYF. This chain uses TRBV7-2 with TRBJ2-5; tentatively, D is TRBD1 or TRBD2 (5 bases each). Germline V CDR1 and CDR2: SGHTA, FQGNSA. V was trimmed by 1 base and J by 1 base, leaving 10 bases between them. The CDR3 loop spans 15 amino acids.

This clonotype came up many times. The chain has TRBV20-1 and TRBJ2-7; 12 bases fit TRBD1. V lost 3 bases, J lost 3 bases, and 6 bases stayed unmatched. The germline CDR1 and CDR2 sequences are DFQATT and SNEGSKA (reference sequence). The CDR3 spans 15 residues. CDR3 sequence reads: CSASGTGGFIYEQYF. DNA of the CDR3: TGCAGTGCTAGTGGGACAGGGGGCTTTATCTACGAGCAGTACTTC.

This clonotype appeared many times. V is TRBV20-1 and J is TRBJ2-5, with 7 bases aligning to TRBD2. Trimming removed 4 bases from V and 5 bases from J; junction bases left unmatched: 7. CDR1 DFQATT and CDR2 SNEGSKA come from the germline V gene (reference sequence). The CDR3 consists of 13 residues. This CDR3 reads CSAIISGGETQYF. CDR3 nucleotide sequence: TGCAGTGCTATAATATCGGGGGGTGAGACCCAGTACTTC.

This rearrangement joins TRBV7-2 to TRBJ1-5; possible D gene TRBD1, 5 bases. The CDR3 has 17 residues. With 5 bases removed from V and 0 bases from J, the gap between germline ends came to 17 bases. CDR1 is SGHTA and CDR2 is FQGNSA in the germline V gene. CDR3 nucleotides: TGTGCCAGCAGCCAGACGGCCGGGACTTCTAGCAATCAGCCCCAGCATTTT. Translation gives CASSQTAGTSSNQPQHF.

The J gene is TRBJ1-2, the V gene TRBV24-1; no firm D call. The length of the CDR3 is 13 residues. The V gene lost 8 bases and the J gene lost 6 bases, with 15 bases spanning the gap. From germline, CDR1 is KGHDR and CDR2 SFDVKD. The CDR3 here is CATKRGRENGYTF. CDR3 DNA sequence: TGTGCCACCAAGCGAGGGCGGGAGAATGGCTACACCTTC.